This T cell receptor (beta chain) was found in a study of cytomegalovirus exposure and HLA in healthy donors (dated by TCRdb to about 2017). Background for the entire study: In an earlier analysis of some 610 of the donors, roughly 300 Gb of sequence data and roughly 100 million unique TCR beta sequences from about 179 million T cells were reported. Around 320 gigabases of sequencing data and approximately 84 million unique TCR sequences were included in an early release covering several hundred HLA-typed donors. Among the roughly 400 genotyped donors, roughly 80% belonged to the genetic ancestry cluster associated with self-reported Caucasian donors. The study was designed to test whether signatures of past pathogen exposure could be identified by cataloging public T cell receptors. Using immunosequencing, the study profiled T cell repertoires from 500 to 800 subjects and related those repertoires to cytomegalovirus serostatus. A separate validation cohort of approximately 120 different subjects was used in addition to the 666-subject first cohort. To predict cytomegalovirus infection status, the study combined high-throughput TCR immunosequencing, statistical association of individual TCRs with disease status, and machine learning. In a later analysis, previously published TCR beta repertoires from about 640 donors were re-analyzed and high-resolution HLA genotyping was added so that TCR occurrence patterns could be studied. Rather than using new phenotypic data, the later analysis identified candidate immune exposures from TCR beta sequences and from how often those sequences occurred across donors. To decide whether each TCR beta V gene segment behaved as functional or pseudogenic, an earlier analysis of some 540 of the donors relied on high-throughput TCR beta sequencing. Donor age, sex, ethnicity and CMV serostatus were compiled together with the repertoire data. Genome-wide SNP genotypes for about 65% of the 666 donors were used in a later genetic analysis, which treated that subset as a discovery cohort. All discovery cohort repertoires had been generated using a single sequencing platform. HLA typing covered class I and class II loci at four-digit resolution. Typing coverage differed by locus: A, B, C, DRB1 and DQB1 were typed in roughly 620-630 donors, DQA1 in 522, DPA1 in nearly 610, and DPB1 in roughly 450. Because of strong linkage in the cohort, roughly five DR-DQ haplotypes were treated as single units for association and clustering. Among around 400 genotyped donors of the cohort, an average of about 240,000 unique TCR beta nucleotide sequences was sequenced per donor, of which about 20% were non-productive.

A word on this clone: The clone's antigen remains unknown. Base qualities are not at hand, and no much larger clone is one base apart.

Library preparation employed the immunoSEQ multiplex PCR assay. A mixture of 60 forward primers for TCR Vbeta segments and 13 reverse primers for TCR Jbeta segments was used in the multiplex PCR. The CDR3 region of rearranged TCR beta genes was amplified from genomic DNA with a multiplex PCR assay. On the Illumina HiSeq System, the amplified TCR beta libraries were sequenced as 87-base-pair reads. From the authors' description of their analysis: A later analysis counted 75 million to 100 million unique TCR beta chains across the 666 repertoires, and some 11 million of these chains were shared by at least two donors. Raw reads were error-corrected and collapsed into unique sequences by a nearest-neighbor algorithm in which closely related sequences were merged to remove PCR and sequencing errors. Alignment of CDR3 sequences to IMGT reference sequences was used to assign V, D and J gene segments. For a sequence to be retained, a match of at least six nucleotides was required to both a V gene segment and a J gene segment. A rearrangement counted as productive if the CDR3 had no stop codons and remained in frame with V and J, and every other rearrangement counted as non-productive. CDR3 was defined according to IMGT convention as the region running from the second conserved V-encoded cysteine to the conserved J-encoded phenylalanine. The earlier analysis of fewer than 750 of the donors excluded sequences that lacked an unambiguous match to a single V gene segment. An earlier analysis of about 590 of the donors classified V segments as functional when productive rearrangements were above 56.7% and as segregating when the standard deviation between donors was above 5%. To diagnose cytomegalovirus status from the catalog of TCR beta chain sequences, a statistical classification framework was built. In a later analysis, V and J genes were assigned by comparing TCR nucleotide sequences against IMGT/GENE-DB human TR gene sequences. The TCRdist pipeline was used in a later analysis to assign CDR3 sequences and most-parsimonious VDJ recombination scenarios. In a later analysis, every TCR beta chain was defined by the combination of its CDR3 amino acid sequence and its V-gene family, and reads without a unique V-gene family were dropped. In a later analysis, nearly 600 highly shared, low-generation-probability nucleotide sequences were removed to address suspected cross-contamination and a sequencing artifact. In a later analysis, a clonal expansion index was calculated for each public chain from normalized within-repertoire ranks of inferred template counts. In a later analysis, generation probabilities were computed using a VDJ recombination model fitted to out-of-frame rearrangements, and the results were checked against IGoR. In a later analysis, TCR-TCR, TCR-HLA and TCR-CMV co-occurrence was scored with hypergeometric tests, and a repertoire-size bias correction was applied to TCR pairs. A later analysis estimated false discovery rates by permuting HLA or CMV assignments 20 times. A later analysis grouped co-occurring TCRs with DBSCAN, adding TCRdist sequence similarity when clustering within HLA-allele-positive subsets. Repertoires with fewer than 30,000 or more than 120,000 public chains were left out of co-occurrence clustering, as were about five repertoires with anomalous nucleotide sharing. TCRdb's version of the immuneACCESS table is confined to in-frame rearrangements and falls short of the full clone set. An unresolved V gene accounts for under half of the shortfall where checked; the remainder is of unknown origin. V, J and clone size reflect that table, while D and trimming were determined from the DNA. In this sample the table shows just under 150,000 clones, roughly 80% of which occur a single time. The ten largest clones take up roughly 2.9% of the sample.

Overall study outcomes, separate from this receptor: The classifier was reported to diagnose cytomegalovirus status with high specificity and sensitivity in both the original cohort and the validation cohort. A later genetic analysis associated a missense DCLRE1C variant with V-gene and J-gene trimming of TCR beta chains, and an independent cohort replicated the association. While some public TCRs were present in many individuals, most TCR sequences turned up only very rarely across donors. Specific HLA alleles were associated with 15,000 to 20,000 TCR beta sequences at a false discovery rate of 0.05 in a later analysis. When HLA alleles, especially DR and DQ, strongly co-occurred, attributing TCR associations to individual alleles was difficult. In vitro tests confirmed that a few of the cytomegalovirus-associated TCR beta chains recognize cytomegalovirus antigens. According to a later analysis, parvovirus B19, influenza, CMV and Epstein-Barr virus appeared linked to several top co-occurrence clusters. A later genetic analysis reported fewer N-insertions in productive TCRs among donors in an Asian-associated ancestry cluster than the roughly 700-donor mean. A further reported finding was that TCR beta sequences accurately predicted the HLA-A and HLA-B alleles for most subjects in the first cohort. In an earlier analysis of around 600 of the donors, most TCR beta V segments appeared in productive rearrangements about 90% or about 30% of the time, broadly matching IMGT annotations. Roughly uniform sequencing depth across donors was assumed in presence/absence analyses, although this assumption may not hold. The cohort was sequenced for TCR beta chains only, and without alpha or paired-chain data the features that could be detected were limited. Because HLA typing was missing for some donors at each locus, association tests included only the typed subset. In the study, around 160 TCR beta chains were listed as associated with cytomegalovirus. Linkage disequilibrium might explain the correlated functional status among segregating V segments, but an unknown experimental factor could not be excluded. Because the 87-base-pair reads could not distinguish some IMGT-functional V segments, including TRBV6-2 and TRBV6-3, those segments were excluded. The earlier analysis of some 560 of the donors excluded fewer than 20 rarely observed V segments, including chromosome 9 orphons, because counts were too low. According to a later analysis, most CMV-associated TCR beta chains appeared to be HLA-restricted, and the HLA associations seemed to be driven largely by CMV exposure. According to a later analysis, TCR association rates differed among HLA loci, with DRB1 alleles showing the most associated TCRs and HLA-C alleles showing the fewest. A later analysis found that HLA-associated TCR beta chains were more clonally expanded and had lower generation probabilities than equally common non-associated chains. A group of highly shared sequence variants was considered likely to be a technical artifact of the sequencing pipeline. Immune exposure information for the cohort was limited to CMV serostatus. It was suggested by the authors that the approach could potentially be generalized to other disease states and immunological phenotypes.

The cohort consisted of 650 to 850 healthy bone marrow donors. At the time of sampling, all cohort members were nominally healthy, though unrecorded immune exposures were likely present. The donor was CMV seronegative and belonged to the group of 350 or so seronegative cohort members. A peripheral blood sample was provided by each donor, and peripheral blood mononuclear cells were used for TCR beta sequencing. The Qiagen DNeasy Blood Extraction Kit was used to extract genomic DNA from the blood cell samples. CDR1 and CDR2 (SNHLY, FYNNEI) derive from the germline V gene. V and J are truncated by 6 bases and 1 base respectively, leaving an intervening sequence of 12 bases. Counted from cysteine to phenylalanine, this CDR3 has 14 amino acids. Only CDR3 DNA is held: 42 bases, read in frame from base 1.

The sequence was collected from a woman in her thirties in good health and CMV-seronegative. Sequences were obtained from PBMCs. The rearrangement joined TRBV2 to TRBJ1-1; no D gene is confidently identified. DNA sequence: TGTGCCAGCAGCTCCCGGGGAGGGAACACTGAAGCTTTCTTT. This sequence encodes CASSSRGGNTEAFF.